The T cell receptor beta chain described here comes from a study of human T cells and chemical hapten exposure. Findings of the study overall: Versus controls, significantly more large CDR3 similarity clusters arose from expanded TCRs. Following DPC sensitization, TCRs present above 1 in 1000 frequency showed no change.

Time point described: patch test 1, 2 weeks after DPC sensitization. Treatment specified: therapeutic diphenylcyclopropenone sensitization with weekly scalp DPC. Blood draws came first, before each patch test. Germline V gives CDR1 KGHDR, CDR2 SFDVKD. V dropped 5 bases and J dropped 2 bases, with 6 bases sitting between them. There are 13 residues in the CDR3. Attachment of unique molecular identifiers to individual cDNA molecules was performed in the library. MiXCR, run by TCRdb on the RACE reads, gives a single entry per CDR3 protein. The sample consists of some 380,000 distinct CDR3 sequences, 4.8% of them appearing once. This clonotype occurred a few times. The antigen is undetermined.

The TCR comes from a woman in her forties or fifties with alopecia areata. Some clones in this sample may be carry-over from other donors' samples. The chain has TRBV24-1 and TRBJ1-5; D is unclear. The starting material was whole blood, obtained in connection with sensitization to the hapten diphenylcyclopropenone (DPC). The CDR3 nucleotides are TGTGCCACCAGTGGGGCGGGCAATCAGCCCCAGCATTTT. Translation: CATSGAGNQPQHF.